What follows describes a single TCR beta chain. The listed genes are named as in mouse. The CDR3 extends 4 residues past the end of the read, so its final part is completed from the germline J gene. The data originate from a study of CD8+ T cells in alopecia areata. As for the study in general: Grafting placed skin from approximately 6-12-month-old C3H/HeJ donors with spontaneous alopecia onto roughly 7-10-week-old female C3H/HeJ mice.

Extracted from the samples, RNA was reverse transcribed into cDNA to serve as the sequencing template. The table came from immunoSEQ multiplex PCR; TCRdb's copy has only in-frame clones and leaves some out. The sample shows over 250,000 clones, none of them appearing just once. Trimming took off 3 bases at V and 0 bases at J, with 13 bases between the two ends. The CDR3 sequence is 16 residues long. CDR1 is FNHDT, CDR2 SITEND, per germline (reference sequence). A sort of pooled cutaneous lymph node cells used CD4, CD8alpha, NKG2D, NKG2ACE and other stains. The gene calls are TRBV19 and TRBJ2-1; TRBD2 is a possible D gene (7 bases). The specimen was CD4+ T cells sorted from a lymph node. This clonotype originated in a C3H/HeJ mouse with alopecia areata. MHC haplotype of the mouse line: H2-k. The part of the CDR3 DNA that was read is TGTGCCAGCAGTAGAGGGGGGGTGTATAACTATGCT. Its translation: CASSRGGVYNYA. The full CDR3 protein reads CASSRGGVYNYAEQFF.